This TCR beta chain stems from a study of T-cell memory formation after mild COVID-19. About the research overall: Largely donor-specific TCR clusters were found.

A remark on this clonotype: Antigen specificity is unknown.

The study's findings and limits: Whereas later expanders leaned CD4+, clones contracting day 15 to 85 showed a balanced CD4/CD8 makeup.

Using its own MiXCR run on the 5' RACE reads, TCRdb lists one record per CDR3 protein. The data show hundreds of thousands of distinct CDR3 sequences, with 20% seen just once and around 13% held by the top ten. CDR3 size: 15 residues. Looked up from germline, CDR1 is SGHRS and CDR2 is YFSETQ. V dropped 4 bases and J dropped 4; count of bases not matched to a gene: 9. The source is an adult woman who had mild COVID-19 (a few samples of this study predate the infection). Cell type and time point are not known. Material: PBMCs or a T cell subset sorted from them (not recorded which). The chain combines TRBV5-1 with TRBJ1-1; TRBD1 agrees at 8 bases. The CDR3 DNA sequence: TGCGCCAGCAGCCCTGGACAGGGAGTCCCCACTGAAGCTTTCTTT. Residues: CASSPGQGVPTEAFF.